A selection of T cell receptor beta chains follows, all from one sample in a study of T cells after yellow fever vaccination. TCRdb called the 5' RACE reads again in MiXCR, with one record for every CDR3 protein. Of 350,000 to 450,000 distinct CDR3 sequences listed, about 19% are singletons. Sequenced here: PBMCs, sampled before the yellow fever booster vaccination. The source is a man aged 18 to 29 who received the YFV17D yellow fever vaccine. CDR3s include the opening cysteine and the closing phenylalanine or tryptophan. D genes are given only for firm matches. Size tells how often a clone was seen (once, few, many) or the class of an expanded clone, and some rows leave it out.

d_call j_call v_call clone_size cdr3_nt cdr3_aa
TRBD1 TRBJ2-2 TRBV7-2 . TGTGCCAGCAGCTACAGGGGTACCGGGGAGCTGTTTTTT CASSYRGTGELFF
. TRBJ2-3 TRBV7-2 . TGTGCCAGCAGGCTTGGTCCCACAGATACGCAGTATTTT CASRLGPTDTQYF
. TRBJ2-5 TRBV4-3 . TGCGCCAGCAGCCAAGATGGGGGCGTGGAGACCCAGTACTTC CASSQDGGVETQYF
. TRBJ2-2 TRBV4-3 . TGCGCCAGCAGCCAAGGGAGGGTCGGGGAGCTGTTTTTT CASSQGRVGELFF
TRBD1 TRBJ1-6 TRBV9 many TGTGCCAGCAGCCCTACCGGGACAGGGGTCTCACCCCTCCACTTT CASSPTGTGVSPLHF
TRBD1 TRBJ1-4 TRBV28 few TGTGCCAGCAGTTTCGGACAGGGGGAGGGAGACGAAAAACTGTTTTTT CASSFGQGEGDEKLFF
TRBD1 TRBJ2-7 TRBV10-3 few TGTGCCATCACCCAGACAGGGGGGTTTAGCAGATACGAGCAGTACTTC CAITQTGGFSRYEQYF
. TRBJ1-2 TRBV12-3/TRBV12-4 . TGTGCCAGCAGCCCCCTTCGACAGGCAAACTATGGCTACACCTTC CASSPLRQANYGYTF
. TRBJ2-7 TRBV10-3 . TGTGCCATCAGTGGTCCGCCCGGTTCCTACTCCTACGAGCAGTACTTC CAISGPPGSYSYEQYF
. TRBJ2-6 TRBV12-3/TRBV12-4 few TGTGCCAGCAGTTCAGGCCTAGCAGCCAACGTCCTGACTTTC CASSSGLAANVLTF
. TRBJ1-2 TRBV12-3/TRBV12-4 many TGTGCCAGCAGTTCAGGTTATGGCTACACCTTC CASSSGYGYTF
TRBD2 TRBJ2-1 TRBV7-3 few TGTGCCAGCGGTATCGGCGGGGGGGCCAACAATGAGCAGTTCTTC CASGIGGGANNEQFF
TRBD1 TRBJ2-3 TRBV28 few TGTGCCATCAAGCGGGACAGGGTATCAGATACGCAGTATTTT CAIKRDRVSDTQYF
. TRBJ1-2 TRBV3-1 few TGTGCCAGCAGCCAAGAGCCGGCGGGTCGGAGCTATGGCTACACCTTC CASSQEPAGRSYGYTF
TRBD1 TRBJ2-5 TRBV29-1 few TGCAGCGCAGAGCCGGGACAGAAGGAAGAGACCCAGTACTTC CSAEPGQKEETQYF
TRBD1 TRBJ1-5 TRBV19 few TGTGCCAGCGACCAAGGGGACAGCCGGCCCCAGCATTTT CASDQGDSRPQHF